The subject of this entry is one T cell receptor (beta chain). Antigen specificity is unknown. The record originates from a study of human T cells and chemical hapten exposure. The wider study: Researchers reported sensitizing a 2 cm by 2 cm upper inner arm skin site with 2% DPC. Upper-back patches of 0.01% DPC were read at 6 days. Study-level findings and limits: The number of TCRs above 1 in 1000 frequency did not change after DPC sensitization.

V shed 3 bases, J shed 5 bases, and the junction held 4 bases outside the gene matches. CDR1 is LGHDT, CDR2 YNNKEL, per germline (reference sequence). There are 15 residues in the CDR3. Authors' data handling: The number of TCRs in each sample had a median of 95,638 and spanned about 23,224 to 690,600. TCRdb independently ran MiXCR on the RACE reads; one entry per CDR3 protein. The V and J calls reflect TCRdb's pipeline rather than the authors' work. The sample includes some 350,000 distinct CDR3 sequences, around 6% seen only once; the top ten take approximately 5.4%. Time point meaning: patch test 2, 6 weeks after DPC sensitization. Stated treatment: therapeutic diphenylcyclopropenone sensitization with weekly scalp DPC.

This specimen consisted of whole blood, obtained in connection with sensitization to the hapten diphenylcyclopropenone (DPC). This TCR was sampled from a woman aged 18-35 years with alopecia areata. Some clones in this sample may be carry-over from other donors' samples. V usage is TRBV3-1 and J usage is TRBJ2-1; 10 bases map to TRBD1. The CDR3: CASSHRDRGDNEQFF. CDR3 sequence (DNA): TGTGCCAGCAGCCACCGGGACAGGGGCGACAATGAGCAGTTCTTC.